The entry below describes one TCR beta chain. Its antigen is unknown. Assay: immunoSEQ multiplex PCR; the TCRdb copy retains only in-frame clones and omits some. This table holds 120,000 or so clones, more than 95% found once. CDR1 is MDHEN and CDR2 is SYDVKM in the germline V gene. V lost 2 bases and J 4 bases, leaving 11 bases between the germline ends. The CDR3 contains 14 residues. These data belong to a study of cytomegalovirus exposure and HLA in healthy donors. Findings of the study overall: TCR sequences were mostly rare, though some public TCRs occurred in many donors. Altogether, 160 or so TCR beta chains were recorded as cytomegalovirus-associated. The CMV antigen specificity of a few CMV-associated chains was confirmed through in vitro analysis. The classifier reportedly diagnosed cytomegalovirus status with high specificity and sensitivity.

The TCR was taken from a man aged 18 to 29 in good health and CMV-seronegative. The sequencing input was PBMCs. The chain couples TRBV28 to TRBJ1-1, with unresolved D. CDR3: CASSLEYGVTEAFF. In nucleotides, the CDR3 is TGTGCCAGCAGTTTAGAGTACGGGGTCACTGAAGCTTTCTTT.